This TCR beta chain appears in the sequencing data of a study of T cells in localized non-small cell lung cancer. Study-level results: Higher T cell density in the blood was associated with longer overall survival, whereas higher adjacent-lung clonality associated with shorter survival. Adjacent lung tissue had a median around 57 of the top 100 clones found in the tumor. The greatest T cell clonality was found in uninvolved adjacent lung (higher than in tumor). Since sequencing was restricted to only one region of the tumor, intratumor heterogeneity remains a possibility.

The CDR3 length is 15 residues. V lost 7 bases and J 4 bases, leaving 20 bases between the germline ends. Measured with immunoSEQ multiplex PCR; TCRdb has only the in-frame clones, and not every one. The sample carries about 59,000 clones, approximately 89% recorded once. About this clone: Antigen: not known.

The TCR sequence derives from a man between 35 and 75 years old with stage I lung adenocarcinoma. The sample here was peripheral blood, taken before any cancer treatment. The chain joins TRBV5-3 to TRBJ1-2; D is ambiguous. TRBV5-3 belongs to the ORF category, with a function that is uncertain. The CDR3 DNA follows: TGTGCCAGATTTTTCCTGGTGAGAAAGACCTATGGCTACACCTTC. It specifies CARFFLVRKTYGYTF.